This entry concerns a single TCR beta chain. No cognate antigen has been identified for it. No base quality values were provided; no much bigger clone lies one nucleotide off. The record originates from a study of Graves' ophthalmopathy and Graves' hyperthyroidism listed by TCRdb under 2018. Notes on the research overall: Peripheral blood was collected at initial diagnosis, before any treatment. After sampling, hyperthyroidism patients received methimazole starting at 30 mg daily, and ophthalmopathy patients received high-dose intravenous methylprednisolone. The approximately 98 discovery patients were randomly divided into training and test sets at a 7:3 ratio. In over 5 hyperthyroidism patients, the T-cell repertoire of thyroid tissue was compared with the T-cell repertoire of blood. An independent validation cohort was composed of fewer than 20 hyperthyroidism patients and 17 patients who later progressed from hyperthyroidism to ophthalmopathy. TCR beta repertoire signatures were used to distinguish Graves' ophthalmopathy from Graves' hyperthyroidism and to predict progression to ophthalmopathy. A discovery set of 90 to 100 patients (approximately 42 ophthalmopathy, 60 or so stable hyperthyroidism) was enrolled to explore V-J signatures distinguishing ophthalmopathy from hyperthyroidism. In total, 135 blood samples were TCR-sequenced: some 43 ophthalmopathy, 80 or so hyperthyroidism and approximately 17 hyperthyroidism-to-ophthalmopathy patients. Points the paper makes about the study in general: In cross-validation, the 13-signature model distinguished ophthalmopathy from stable hyperthyroidism with nearly 90% sensitivity and approximately 81% specificity, while in the test set the corresponding values were 80% and 75%. Sample size was not predetermined statistically, and investigators were not blinded to group allocation. In validation, the model predicted ophthalmopathy progression with over 60% sensitivity and 72.22% specificity; about a dozen predicted patients were CT-confirmed with GO in a median of approximately 6.5 months. Most of the expanded thyroid clonotypes with a frequency above 0.001 were also detected in blood, and it was suggested that the thyroid immune response may be reflected by blood repertoires.

Patients with ophthalmopathy had moderately to severely active disease, with a Clinical Activity Score of 3 or more, a NOSPECS grade of 4 or more, and a disease duration of less than 3 months. Patients with other autoimmune diseases, uncontrolled infections, pregnancy or lactation were excluded. Clinical symptoms, serum thyroxine, TRAb, thyroid ultrasound and orbital computed tomography were used for diagnosis. Using Ficoll-Paque density gradient centrifugation, PBMCs were isolated from over 8.5 ml of fresh peripheral blood. Total RNA was extracted with Trizol reagent and quality-checked on an Agilent 2100 Bioanalyzer. TCR beta CDR3 regions were amplified from RNA transcripts for repertoire sequencing. The first round was an RT-PCR using HTBI primers with the Qiagen OneStep RT-PCR kit, and this first round was followed by a second-round multiplex PCR, then size selection and purification. The libraries underwent paired-end sequencing with 100 bp reads on an Illumina HiSeq2000. Processing in the source paper ran as follows. SOAPnuke was used to process the reads, throwing out any read that had adapters, had uncalled bases, had a mean Phred below 15, or lacked an exact constant-primer or identifier match. COPE v1.2.5 was used to merge the high-quality paired reads. Clonotypes were defined as unique nucleotide sequences and were aligned to IMGT TRB V, D and J references using MiTCR v1.1. Only V-J combinations with frequency above 0.0001 were analysed, covering 99% to 99.2% of repertoires. For each V-J combination, a TCR clonal expansion and chaos score was defined as F50 clonal expansion divided by the chaos observed in the TCRdist matrix. Welch's t-statistics and random forest were used to narrow the features down to around 13 V-J combinations, which were then fed into a naive Bayes classifier. The similarity between thyroid and blood repertoires was quantified using the Morisita-Horn index. In-frame beta chains were kept once TCRdb had trimmed the public reads at Q25 with fastp and called clones with MiXCR. CDR3 protein duplicates are merged, each entry listing the most common genes and DNA. The V and J calls, along with clone size, are taken from TCRdb and not from the paper's own processing. For this sample there are 200,000 to 250,000 distinct CDR3 sequences; approximately 29% appear just once. The top ten clones comprise about 8.2% of the sample.

The origin of this receptor is a man aged 50-60 years with Graves' ophthalmopathy. Donor details come from another sample of the same person, matched by shared clones. Sequencing was done on a sample of peripheral blood.

Read as DNA, the sequence is TGTGCCAGCAACTTGCGGTACCAAGAGACCCAGTACTTC. This is translated as CASNLRYQETQYF. The V gene is TRBV12-3 or TRBV12-4 and the J gene is TRBJ2-5; no D gene can be assigned with confidence. V and J are truncated by 7 bases and 0 bases respectively, leaving an intervening sequence of 9 bases. Reading from cysteine to phenylalanine, the CDR3 counts 13 amino acids. Solely the CDR3 DNA is kept, with 39 bases framed from the first base.